A selection of T cell receptor beta chains follows, all from one sample in a study of T cells after yellow fever vaccination. TCRdb re-called the 5' RACE reads with MiXCR, one entry per CDR3 protein. The profile shows 250,000 to 300,000 distinct CDR3 sequences, roughly 4.8% of them singletons. Sequenced material: CD4+ T cells sorted from PBMCs, taken on the day of the yellow fever booster vaccination. The receptors here all came from a man aged 18 to 35 who received the YFV17D yellow fever vaccine. Both conserved end residues are part of each CDR3. A D gene is named only where the DNA matches it firmly. Clone sizes are given selectively: once, few, many, or a class where the clone is expanded.

few,TRBJ2-1,.,TRBV27,CASCVGVGLSEQFF,TGTGCCAGCTGCGTTGGGGTAGGCCTCAGCGAGCAGTTCTTC
few,TRBJ2-1,.,TRBV7-2,CASRPFLSPNEQFF,TGTGCCAGCCGACCTTTCCTATCTCCCAATGAGCAGTTCTTC
.,TRBJ1-3,.,TRBV2,CASQRSSGNTIYF,TGTGCCAGTCAGAGGTCCTCTGGAAACACCATATATTTT
many,TRBJ2-3,.,TRBV12-3/TRBV12-4,CASSFPLSGTDTQYF,TGTGCCAGCAGTTTTCCTCTCTCGGGCACAGATACGCAGTATTTT
.,TRBJ1-6,TRBD1,TRBV11-2,CASSSYRGEIGSPLHF,TGTGCCAGCAGCTCGTACAGGGGGGAGATAGGTTCACCCCTCCACTTT
few,TRBJ1-1,TRBD1,TRBV7-9,CASSRDGTGGFEAFF,TGTGCCAGCAGTAGAGACGGGACAGGGGGATTTGAAGCTTTCTTT
many,TRBJ2-2,TRBD1,TRBV7-9,CASSFWTGGNWDTGELFF,TGTGCCAGCAGCTTCTGGACAGGGGGCAACTGGGACACCGGGGAGCTGTTTTTT
many,TRBJ2-2,.,TRBV15,CATRGLGLPNTGELFF,TGTGCCACCAGAGGATTAGGACTGCCGAACACCGGGGAGCTGTTTTTT
many,TRBJ1-2,TRBD1,TRBV11-2,CASSLSTGSYGYTF,TGTGCCAGCAGCTTATCGACAGGGTCCTATGGCTACACCTTC
many,TRBJ1-2,.,TRBV20-1,CSARDAAIYGYTF,TGCAGTGCTAGAGATGCCGCGATCTATGGCTACACCTTC
.,TRBJ2-2,.,TRBV5-1,CASSLLGWGDTGELFF,TGCGCCAGCAGCTTGCTCGGTTGGGGAGACACCGGGGAGCTGTTTTTT
.,TRBJ1-2,.,TRBV29-1,CSVEGSQGTTNYGYTF,TGCAGCGTCGAAGGTTCCCAGGGGACGACTAACTATGGCTACACCTTC
few,TRBJ2-6,TRBD1,TRBV12-3/TRBV12-4,CASSSTTGHGANVLTF,TGTGCCAGCAGTTCCACGACAGGGCATGGGGCCAACGTCCTGACTTTC
many,TRBJ2-1,TRBD1,TRBV24-1,CATSDFGQGSGNEQFF,TGTGCCACCAGTGATTTCGGACAGGGATCGGGTAATGAGCAGTTCTTC
few,TRBJ1-5,.,TRBV6-6,CASSYETVRQPQHF,TGTGCCAGCAGTTACGAGACAGTGCGTCAGCCCCAGCATTTT
.,TRBJ2-5,.,TRBV15,CATSRESGLGETQYF,TGTGCCACCAGCAGAGAGAGTGGACTGGGAGAGACCCAGTACTTC
many,TRBJ2-4,.,TRBV21-1,CASSKPCGRIQYF,TGTGCCAGCAGCAAACCCTGTGGACGCATTCAGTACTTC
.,TRBJ2-2,TRBD1,TRBV19,CASSIQGWTGVTGELFF,TGTGCCAGTAGTATTCAGGGCTGGACAGGGGTCACCGGGGAGCTGTTTTTT
.,TRBJ2-5,TRBD1,TRBV20-1,CSASRTGGMKTQYF,TGCAGTGCTTCTAGAACAGGGGGTATGAAGACCCAGTACTTC
many,TRBJ2-1,.,TRBV7-9,CASEAGGQGYNEQFF,TGTGCCAGCGAGGCCGGAGGTCAGGGATACAATGAGCAGTTCTTC
few,TRBJ2-1,.,TRBV10-3,CAISDRGYEQFF,TGTGCCATCAGTGACAGGGGCTATGAGCAGTTCTTC
few,TRBJ2-2,.,TRBV20-1,CSARGFGADTGELFF,TGCAGTGCTAGAGGCTTTGGCGCGGATACCGGGGAGCTGTTTTTT
few,TRBJ2-5,TRBD1,TRBV7-6,CASSQRTGQETQYF,TGTGCCAGCAGCCAAAGGACAGGCCAAGAGACCCAGTACTTC
.,TRBJ1-5,.,TRBV28,CASIRRDPKLPLLNQPQHF,TGTGCCAGCATCCGCCGGGACCCAAAACTCCCCCTCCTTAATCAGCCCCAGCATTTT
.,TRBJ2-2,.,TRBV2,CASSGDRTGELFF,TGTGCCAGCAGCGGAGATCGCACCGGGGAGCTGTTTTTT
.,TRBJ2-3,TRBD2,TRBV6-5,CASSYSKRGPSTDTQYF,TGTGCCAGCAGTTACTCGAAGCGGGGGCCTAGCACAGATACGCAGTATTTT